Shown below are 21 T cell receptor beta chains from a single sample sequenced in a study of blood T cell repertoires in COVID-19. Measured with immunoSEQ multiplex PCR; TCRdb has only the in-frame clones, and not every one. The table shows about 170,000 clones, with approximately 84% occurring only once. Sample: peripheral blood. Every receptor here comes from a woman of 80 years or more with COVID-19, enrolled during active disease.

This chain uses TRBV18 with TRBJ1-1, with D uncertain. This CDR3 has 13 amino acids. Trimming took 6 bases from V and 12 from J, leaving 20 bases between them. CDR1 and CDR2 from the germline V gene are KGHSH and LQKENI. The CDR3 DNA reads TGTGCCAGCTCCCCCCTAGCCGCAGAGCTAACTTTCTTT. Translating it yields CASSPLAAELTFF.

This chain's CDR3 is CASSQTTTSGSRNEQFF. CDR3 coding DNA: TGCGCCAGCAGCCAAACCACGACTAGCGGGAGTCGGAATGAGCAGTTCTTC. The chain recombines TRBV4-1 with TRBJ2-1; 12 bases line up with TRBD2. The V gene's germline CDR1 is MGHRA and CDR2 YSYEKL. Trimming removed 2 bases from V and 7 bases from J; junction bases left unmatched: 9. The CDR3 length is 17 residues.

The CDR3 DNA is TGTGCCAGCAGTTCGCCACAACTAGCGGGCCTCTACAATGAGCAGTTCTTC. Translation gives CASSSPQLAGLYNEQFF. The chain couples TRBV27 to TRBJ2-1, with TRBD2 matching over 9 bases. From germline, CDR1 is MNHEY and CDR2 SMNVEV (reference sequence). The trim removed 4 bases at V and 3 bases at J, leaving 10 bases unmatched. The CDR3 is made up of 17 amino acids.

CDR3: CASSGRDRDNQPQHF. CDR3 bases: TGTGCCAGTAGTGGCCGGGATCGCGACAATCAGCCCCAGCATTTT. The chain combines TRBV19 with TRBJ1-5, with no clear D. The V end lost 5 bases, the J end lost 3 bases, and 14 bases lay between the germline ends. CDR3 size: 15 residues. From germline, CDR1 is LNHDA and CDR2 SQIVND (reference sequence).

The chain carries TRBV5-4 and TRBJ2-3; 10 bases are a match to TRBD1. The CDR3 runs 15 residues. The V gene's germline CDR1 is SGHNT and CDR2 YYREEE (reference sequence). J was trimmed by 2 bases and V by 4 bases; bases with no gene match: 4. CDR3 region: CASSPTGGYTDTQYF. CDR3 sequence (DNA): TGTGCCAGCAGCCCGACAGGGGGCTACACAGATACGCAGTATTTT.

The rearrangement links TRBV18 to TRBJ2-7, with a weak D call TRBD2 (5 bases). This CDR3 has 15 residues. CDR1 is KGHSH and CDR2 is LQKENI in the germline V gene. The V and J ends lost 1 base and 3 bases respectively, with 13 bases between them. CDR3 nucleotide sequence: TGTGCCAGCTCACCACGGTCAGCCGGAGGCTACGAGCAGTACTTC. Residues: CASSPRSAGGYEQYF. Full variable domain (missing parts from reference TRBV18 and TRBJ2-7): NAGVMQNPRHLVRRRGQEARLRCSPMKGHSHVYWYRQLPEEGLKFMVYLQKENIIDESGMPKERFSAEFPKEGPSILRIQQVVRGDSAAYFCASSPRSAGGYEQYFGPGTRLTVT.

The chain links TRBV7-9 to TRBJ2-2; a weak D match, TRBD1 (6 bases). CDR1 is SEHNR and CDR2 is FQNEAQ in the germline V gene (reference sequence). Trimming removed 8 bases from V and 4 bases from J, with 20 bases in between. CDR3 length: 16 residues. CDR3 sequence (DNA): TGTGCCAGCGGCCCCGTTACAGGGTCGAGCACCGGGGAGCTGTTTTTT. Protein product: CASGPVTGSSTGELFF.

The rearrangement joins TRBV25-1 to TRBJ2-1, with D possibly being TRBD2 (6 bases). The CDR3 length is 13 residues. CDR1 and CDR2 (germline): MGHDK, SYGVNS. The germline V and J ends were trimmed by 5 bases and 7 bases, with 12 bases remaining between them. This chain's CDR3 is CASSRGSQNEQFF. The CDR3 coding sequence is TGTGCCAGCAGTCGGGGGTCCCAAAATGAGCAGTTCTTC.

The chain employs TRBV6-2 or TRBV6-3 and TRBJ2-1; TRBD1 matches at 12 bases. Trimming cost V 6 bases and J 3 bases; bases outside gene matches: 18. The CDR3 consists of 20 residues. Germline CDR1 reads MNHEY; CDR2 reads SVGEGT. The CDR3 is CASSTPRDRGLPLVYNEQFF. The CDR3 DNA reads as TGTGCCAGCAGCACCCCTCGGGACAGGGGGCTTCCCTTGGTCTACAATGAGCAGTTCTTC.

This chain links TRBV6-5 with TRBJ1-1; D gene unclear. V lost 8 bases to trimming and J lost 12 bases, with 19 bases between them. Germline lookup yields CDR1 MNHEY and CDR2 SVGAGI. This CDR3 has 12 amino acids. CDR3 coding DNA: TGTGCCAGCTTCGAGCCAAGCGTAGGAACTTTCTTT. Translated: CASFEPSVGTFF.

This chain joins TRBV2 and TRBJ2-5; 7 positions agree with TRBD2. CDR1 is SNHLY, CDR2 FYNNEI, per germline. This CDR3 has 14 residues. The V gene end was trimmed by 3 bases and the J gene end by 2 bases; junction bases not matched to a gene: 3. Written as DNA, the CDR3 is TGTGCCAGCAGTGAGTCAGCGGGACAAGAGACCCAGTACTTC. As protein: CASSESAGQETQYF.

J is TRBJ2-3 and V is TRBV4-2, with D possibly matching TRBD1 (5 bases). The V end lost 4 bases, the J end lost 1 base, and 6 bases lay between the germline ends. Germline loops: CDR1 LGHNA, CDR2 YNFKEQ. CDR3 length: 13 residues. The CDR3 region has the DNA TGTGCCAGCAGCCCGACAGGCACAGATACGCAGTATTTT. It encodes CASSPTGTDTQYF.

This chain connects TRBV5-1 to TRBJ2-5; the match to TRBD2 covers 7 bases. The germline V gene has CDR1 SGHRS and CDR2 YFSETQ. The length of the CDR3 is 12 residues. V was clipped by 5 bases and J by 4 bases; unmatched bases: 2. In DNA form, the CDR3 reads TGCGCCAGCAGTGGGGAGGGAGAGACCCAGTACTTC. Its protein is CASSGEGETQYF.

The chain uses TRBV2 and TRBJ2-1; possibly TRBD2 for D (6 bases). V shed 5 bases and J shed 10 bases, with 15 bases lying between them. The CDR3 length is 13 residues. CDR1 SNHLY and CDR2 FYNNEI come from the germline V gene. CDR3 DNA: TGTGCCAGCAGTATACGGACTACCAGGGAGCAGTTCTTC. It codes for CASSIRTTREQFF.

The CDR3, as DNA: TGTGCCAGCAGCTGGGCTGGGACAGGGAACATTCAGTACTTC. Translating gives CASSWAGTGNIQYF. The chain employs TRBV5-4 and TRBJ2-4; TRBD1 aligns across 9 bases. CDR3 size: 14 residues. After removal of 3 bases from V and 7 bases from J, the junction contained 5 bases not matched to a gene. CDR1 is SGHNT and CDR2 is YYREEE in the germline V gene (reference sequence).

The chain uses TRBV28 and TRBJ2-1; D is perhaps TRBD2 (5 bases). The ends were cut back, 8 bases at V and 2 bases at J, with 10 bases in the middle. The CDR3 is made up of 13 amino acids. Germline loops: CDR1 MDHEN, CDR2 SYDVKM. The DNA for the CDR3 is TGTGCCAGCGGGGAGCGGCCCTACAATGAGCAGTTCTTC. Translation gives CASGERPYNEQFF.

This chain joins TRBV7-2 and TRBJ1-2; D is unresolved. The V and J ends lost 5 bases and 2 bases respectively, with 12 bases between them. The CDR3 contains 14 residues. Germline CDR1 reads SGHTA; CDR2 reads FQGNSA. The CDR3, as DNA: TGTGCCAGCAGCCCCCCCCTCACAAACTATGGCTACACCTTC. Protein: CASSPPLTNYGYTF.

The J gene is TRBJ1-2, the V gene TRBV20-1, with D perhaps TRBD1 (5 bases). Trimming removed 3 bases from V and 0 bases from J, with 11 bases in between. Germline CDR1 is DFQATT and CDR2 is SNEGSKA (reference sequence). The CDR3 covers 14 residues. The CDR3 DNA reads TGCAGTGCTAGTATGACAGTATCTAACTATGGCTACACCTTC. It specifies CSASMTVSNYGYTF.

V is TRBV6-1 and J is TRBJ1-2, with D possibly matching TRBD1 (6 bases). The V and J ends lost 1 base and 3 bases respectively, with 12 bases between them. This CDR3 has 15 amino acids. Per germline, CDR1 MNHNS and CDR2 SASEGT. The CDR3 region has the DNA TGTGCCAGCAGTGAAGAAGCGGGGGCCTACTATGGCTACACCTTC. Translated: CASSEEAGAYYGYTF.

V is TRBV6-1 and J is TRBJ2-1, with D possibly matching TRBD2 (7 bases). Germline V lookup: CDR1 MNHNS, CDR2 SASEGT. This CDR3 region has 15 residues. Trimming removed 2 bases from V and 4 bases from J, with 12 bases in between. The CDR3 sequence: CASSERGGLYNEQFF. As DNA, the CDR3 is TGTGCCAGCAGTGAAAGGGGGGGACTGTACAATGAGCAGTTCTTC.

The gene calls are TRBV11-2 and TRBJ1-6; 7 nucleotides match TRBD1. J was trimmed by 8 bases and V by 5 bases; bases with no gene match: 9. From germline, CDR1 is SGHAT and CDR2 FQNNGV. CDR3 length: 15 residues. CDR3 nucleotides: TGTGCCAGCAGCCCCCCGGACAGGCGGGATTCACCCCTCCACTTT. This gives the protein CASSPPDRRDSPLHF.